This TCR beta chain came from a study of blood T cell repertoires in COVID-19. In the study overall: Sites in the United States, Italy and Spain provided acute and convalescent COVID-19 samples. Sources were T cells, B-cell-depleted T cells, or PBMCs; the material itself was cDNA or gDNA.

As handled by the study authors: Using reference gene primer amplification, nucleated cell counts were estimated. Measured with immunoSEQ multiplex PCR; TCRdb has only the in-frame clones, and not every one. Clone size and the V and J calls come from that table; the DNA yielded D and trimming. This table holds about 200,000 clones, roughly 85% found once. CDR3 length: 16 residues. V was pared by 2 bases and J by 11 bases, with 24 bases between. CDR1 is SEHNR, CDR2 FQNEAQ, per germline (reference sequence). This receptor was identified in a man between 25 and 39 years old who had recovered from COVID-19. The specimen sequenced was peripheral blood. The chain couples TRBV7-9 to TRBJ1-1; TRBD1 is a possible D gene (5 bases). CDR3 loop: CASSLPSQGEVGQAFF. CDR3 DNA: TGTGCCAGCAGCTTACCCTCGCAGGGTGAAGTGGGCCAGGCTTTCTTT.